The 21 T cell receptor beta chains below were found in one sample sequenced in a study of T cell responses to AZD1222 COVID-19 vaccine. The method was immunoSEQ multiplex PCR; TCRdb's version includes in-frame clones alone and lacks a portion of them. The sample contains about 120,000 clones, roughly 84% of which appear only once. The sample in question was peripheral blood, obtained on day 0 of AZD1222 vaccination. The source of these receptors is an adult in good health.

The chain links TRBV6-1 to TRBJ1-3; D not resolved. V was clipped by 0 bases and J by 2 bases, with 8 bases between them. The germline CDR1 and CDR2 sequences are MNHNS and SASEGT. This CDR3 spans 15 amino acids. In nucleotides, the CDR3 is TGTGCCAGCAGTGAAGCGCCCACGCCTGGAAACACCATATATTTT. It codes for CASSEAPTPGNTIYF.

This chain connects TRBV10-3 to TRBJ2-7; maybe TRBD1 (6 bases). Germline V gene lookup returns CDR1 ENHRY and CDR2 SYGVKD. V shed 5 bases and J shed 5 bases, with 13 bases lying between them. The CDR3 length is 13 residues. DNA for the CDR3: TGTGCCATCAGTCAACAGGGCCCCAACGAGCAGTACTTC. Encoded protein: CAISQQGPNEQYF.

The V gene is TRBV5-1, the J gene TRBJ1-1; no reliable D call. Germline values: CDR1 SGHRS, CDR2 YFSETQ. CDR3 length: 15 residues. Trimming shortened V by 4 bases and J by 1 base, and 14 bases separated the two germline ends. As DNA, the CDR3 is TGCGCCAGCAGCCCGAGCCGGGTGGGGAACACTGAAGCTTTCTTT. It is translated as CASSPSRVGNTEAFF. The full variable domain, with the rest looked up from reference TRBV5-1 and TRBJ1-1, is KAGVTQTPRYLIKTRGQQVTLSCSPISGHRSVSWYQQTPGQGLQFLFEYFSETQRNKGNFPGRFSGRQFSNSRSEMNVSTLELGDSALYLCASSPSRVGNTEAFFGQGTRLTVV.

The chain couples TRBV29-1 to TRBJ2-1; D uncertain. The CDR3 runs 13 residues. The germline V and J ends were trimmed by 3 bases and 8 bases, with 14 bases remaining between them. CDR1 SQVTM and CDR2 ANQGSEA come from the germline V gene. The CDR3 DNA sequence: TGCAGCGTTGAGCCGGCCTTGCAGGATGAGCAGTTCTTC. This translates into CSVEPALQDEQFF.

The chain is built from TRBV9 and TRBJ2-5, with a tentative D call TRBD2 (6 bases). The CDR3 runs 15 residues. Germline CDR1 and CDR2: SGDLS and YYNGEE. V lost 0 bases and J lost 2, with 11 bases in between. CDR3 amino acids: CASSVVAGRQETQYF. In DNA form, the CDR3 reads TGTGCCAGCAGCGTAGTGGCGGGGAGACAAGAGACCCAGTACTTC.

The J gene is TRBJ2-7, the V gene TRBV7-8; D is perhaps TRBD1 (6 bases). The CDR3 extends over 16 amino acids. Germline V gene data show CDR1 as SGHVS and CDR2 as FQNEAQ. Trimming cost V 2 bases and J 1 base, with 15 bases left between them. CDR3 nucleotides: TGTGCCAGCAGCTTAAGGTGGGCAGGGGAATCCTACGAGCAGTACTTC. Its translation is CASSLRWAGESYEQYF.

This sequence joins TRBV27 and TRBJ1-2, with D unresolved. The V gene's germline CDR1 is MNHEY and CDR2 SMNVEV (reference sequence). CDR3 length: 15 residues. V gave up 3 bases and J gave up 8 bases, with 19 bases separating them. This CDR3 reads CASSFRYSLALGYTF. CDR3 sequence (DNA): TGTGCCAGCAGTTTCCGGTACAGTCTGGCCCTCGGCTACACCTTC.

The chain combines TRBV7-2 with TRBJ2-2; D is possibly TRBD2 (7 bases). The germline CDR1 and CDR2 sequences are SGHTA and FQGNSA. The CDR3 sequence is 16 residues long. Between the trimmed V and J ends, which lost 6 bases and 5 bases, there was a span of 19 bases. The CDR3 DNA reads as TGTGCCAGCAGGCCTCGGGGGGCGCGTGGGACCGGGGAGCTGTTTTTT. The encoded protein is CASRPRGARGTGELFF.

This clone has only a few counts. The genes are TRBV4-3 and TRBJ1-1, with unresolved D. CDR1 is LGHNA, CDR2 YSLEER, per germline. This CDR3 is built from 13 residues. Trimming cost V 3 bases and J 3 bases, with 8 bases left between them. The CDR3 here is CASSQREYTEAFF. Written as DNA, the CDR3 is TGCGCCAGCAGCCAGAGAGAGTACACTGAAGCTTTCTTT.

This clone showed up just once. The chain combines TRBV10-3 with TRBJ2-7; 7 nucleotides match TRBD2. The V gene end was trimmed by 6 bases and the J gene end by 7 bases; junction bases not matched to a gene: 15. Germline CDR1 reads ENHRY; CDR2 reads SYGVKD. This CDR3 comprises 15 residues. CDR3 DNA: TGTGCCATCAGCCTATTCCGGGGGGATCCAGGAGAGCAGTACTTC. This gives the protein CAISLFRGDPGEQYF.

V and J are TRBV10-3 and TRBJ1-5; the match to TRBD1 covers 9 bases. Unmatched junction bases numbered 5, after V lost 10 bases and J lost 4 bases. CDR1 is ENHRY, CDR2 SYGVKD, per germline. The CDR3 loop spans 13 amino acids. CDR3 DNA: TGTGCCACCAGGGACAGGGAGAATCAGCCCCAGCATTTT. Encoded protein: CATRDRENQPQHF.

The chain links TRBV6-5 to TRBJ2-5, with D possibly being TRBD1 (6 bases). CDR3 size: 15 residues. Germline CDR1 is MNHEY and CDR2 is SVGAGI. V was pared by 6 bases and J by 2 bases, with 16 bases between. This CDR3 reads CASSQGGSAQETQYF. CDR3 coding DNA: TGTGCCAGCAGCCAAGGGGGTTCTGCTCAAGAGACCCAGTACTTC.

The chain links TRBV7-2 to TRBJ1-1, with TRBD1 matching 10 bases. The trim removed 5 bases at V and 1 base at J, leaving 4 bases unmatched. The CDR3 is 15 amino acids. Germline loops: CDR1 SGHTA, CDR2 FQGNSA. In DNA form, the CDR3 reads TGTGCCAGCAGCCCCCGGGACAGGGGGAACACTGAAGCTTTCTTT. It translates to CASSPRDRGNTEAFF.

The gene calls are TRBV7-2 and TRBJ1-5; D remains ambiguous. Germline V gene sequence: CDR1 SGHTA, CDR2 FQGNSA. The CDR3 is 13 amino acids. V gave up 1 base and J gave up 1 base, with 2 bases separating them. The CDR3 reads CASSLDSNQPQHF. CDR3 nucleotides: TGTGCCAGCAGCTTAGACAGCAATCAGCCCCAGCATTTT.

The chain carries TRBV12-3 or TRBV12-4 and TRBJ1-1; D is unclear. Deletions cut 5 bases from V and 3 bases from J, with 7 bases between. The CDR3 extends over 12 amino acids. The CDR3 reads CASSRAYTEAFF. The DNA of the CDR3 is TGTGCCAGCAGTCGGGCTTACACTGAAGCTTTCTTT.

J is TRBJ1-4 and V is TRBV6-6; D perhaps matches TRBD1 (5 bases). Trimming shortened V by 5 bases and J by 3 bases, and 22 bases separated the two germline ends. The CDR3 has 18 residues. Germline CDR1 reads MNHNY; CDR2 reads SVGAGI (reference sequence). The CDR3 loop is CASSPRQLTPIANEKLFF. The CDR3 DNA reads as TGTGCCAGCAGTCCTAGACAGCTAACTCCCATAGCTAATGAAAAACTGTTTTTT.

This chain links TRBV27 with TRBJ1-1, with 9 nucleotides matching TRBD1. Germline V lookup: CDR1 MNHEY, CDR2 SMNVEV (reference sequence). The CDR3 has 13 amino acids. V dropped 3 bases and J dropped 8; count of bases not matched to a gene: 4. CDR3 sequence reads: CASSFRDRVEAFF. CDR3 DNA: TGTGCCAGCAGTTTCAGGGACAGGGTGGAAGCTTTCTTT.

This clone showed up just a few times. The chain uses TRBV3-1 (or the pseudogene TRBV3-2) and TRBJ2-7, with a tentative D call TRBD2 (6 bases). Germline V gene data show CDR1 as LGHDT and CDR2 as YNNKEL (reference sequence). Trimming removed 1 base from V and 5 bases from J, with 18 bases in between. The CDR3 totals 16 residues. As DNA, the CDR3 is TGTGCCAGCAGCCAAGGCACCCCGGGACTTCCCCACGAGCAGTACTTC. It is translated as CASSQGTPGLPHEQYF.

The chain is built from TRBV4-2 and TRBJ2-7; TRBD1 matches 7 bases. Trimming removed 0 bases from V and 6 bases from J; junction bases left unmatched: 11. Germline V gene data show CDR1 as LGHNA and CDR2 as YNFKEQ. The CDR3 is 16 residues long. The CDR3 nucleotides are TGTGCCAGCAGCCAAGATCCGACAGGGTATTTTCCCGAGCAGTACTTC. Residues: CASSQDPTGYFPEQYF.

The V call is TRBV11-2, the J call TRBJ1-5, with TRBD1 identical over 8 bases. The CDR3 has 15 residues. CDR1 SGHAT and CDR2 FQNNGV come from the germline V gene. The junction had 6 bases not matched to a gene; V was cut back by 1 base and J by 7 bases. The CDR3 nucleotides are TGTGCCAGCAGCTTAGCTCCCCAGGGGGCCCAGCCCCAGCATTTT. Amino acids: CASSLAPQGAQPQHF.

V gene TRBV6-5 combines with J gene TRBJ1-3; 9 nucleotides align to TRBD1. CDR1 MNHEY and CDR2 SVGAGI come from the germline V gene. With V trimmed by 6 bases and J by 4 bases, 1 base remained unmatched. This CDR3 has 13 residues. In DNA form, the CDR3 reads TGTGCCAGCAGGACAGGGGGGGGAAACACCATATATTTT. Its translation is CASRTGGGNTIYF.